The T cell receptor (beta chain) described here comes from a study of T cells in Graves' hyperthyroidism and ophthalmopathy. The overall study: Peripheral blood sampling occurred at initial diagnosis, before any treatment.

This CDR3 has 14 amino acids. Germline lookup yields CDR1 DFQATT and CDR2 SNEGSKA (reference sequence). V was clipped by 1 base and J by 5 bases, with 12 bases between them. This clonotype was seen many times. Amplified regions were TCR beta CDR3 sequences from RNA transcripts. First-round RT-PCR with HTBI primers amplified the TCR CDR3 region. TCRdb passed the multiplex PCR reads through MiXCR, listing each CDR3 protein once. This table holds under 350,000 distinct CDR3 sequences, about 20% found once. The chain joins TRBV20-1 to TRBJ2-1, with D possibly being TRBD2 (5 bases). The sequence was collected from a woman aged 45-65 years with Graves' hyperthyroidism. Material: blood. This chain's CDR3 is CSARVPASHNEQFF. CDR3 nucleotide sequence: TGCAGTGCTAGAGTGCCGGCTAGCCACAATGAGCAGTTCTTC.